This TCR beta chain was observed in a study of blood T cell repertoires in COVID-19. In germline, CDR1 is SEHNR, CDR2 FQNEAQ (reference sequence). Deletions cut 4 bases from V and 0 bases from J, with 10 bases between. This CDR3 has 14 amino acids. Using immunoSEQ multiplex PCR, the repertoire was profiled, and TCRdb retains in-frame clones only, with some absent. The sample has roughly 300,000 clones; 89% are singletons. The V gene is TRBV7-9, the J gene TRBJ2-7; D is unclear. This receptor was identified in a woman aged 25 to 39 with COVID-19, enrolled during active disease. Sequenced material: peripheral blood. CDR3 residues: CASSSRYSSYEQYF. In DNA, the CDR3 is TGTGCCAGCAGCTCACGATATAGCTCCTACGAGCAGTACTTC.